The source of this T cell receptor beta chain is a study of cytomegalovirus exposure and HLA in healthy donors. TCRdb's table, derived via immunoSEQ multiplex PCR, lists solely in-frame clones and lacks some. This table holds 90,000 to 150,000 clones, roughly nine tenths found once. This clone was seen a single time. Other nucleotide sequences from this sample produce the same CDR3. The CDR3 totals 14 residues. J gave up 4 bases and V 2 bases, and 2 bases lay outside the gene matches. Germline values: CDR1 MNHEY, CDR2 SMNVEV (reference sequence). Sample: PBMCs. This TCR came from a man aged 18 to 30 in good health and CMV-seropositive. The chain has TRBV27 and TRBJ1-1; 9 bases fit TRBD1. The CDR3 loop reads CASSLRQGGTEAFF. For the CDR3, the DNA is TGTGCCAGCAGTTTAAGACAGGGGGGCACTGAAGCTTTCTTT.